This section outlines one T cell receptor beta chain sequence together with its context. No antigen is known for it. This record belongs to a study of CD8 T cells in Susac syndrome. Broader study findings: An acknowledgment was made by the study that its TCR sequencing and HLA analysis involved relatively few individuals.

The T cells that were sequenced for TCR beta were CD8+ and CD4+ cells from blood. FACS enriched CD8+ TEMRA cells, while bulk CD8+ and CD4+ were negatively isolated. CDR1 and CDR2 (germline): SEHNR, FQNEAQ (reference sequence). The CDR3 sequence is 14 residues long. V was cut by 1 base and J by 2 bases, with 8 bases left in between. The RNA input was about 0.5 to 1 ug, and it was reverse transcribed with random hexamers. The amplification used immunoSEQ multiplex PCR on TCR beta CDR3; it spanned 54 Vbeta and 13 Jbeta. Each CDR3 protein is one row after TCRdb ran MiXCR on the immunoSEQ multiplex PCR reads. In the table there are under 200,000 distinct CDR3 sequences, 91% of which are singletons.

Sequencing was done on a sample of CD4+ T cells from PBMCs. The V and J genes are TRBV7-9 and TRBJ1-2; no clear D. The source is a human donor with Susac syndrome. The CDR3 region is CASSLVPPNYGYTF. The CDR3 DNA follows: TGTGCCAGCAGCTTAGTCCCACCCAACTATGGCTACACCTTC. The full variable domain, rest sourced from reference TRBV7-9 and TRBJ1-2, is DTGVSQNPRHKITKRGQNVTFRCDPISEHNRLYWYRQTLGQGPEFLTYFQNEAQLEKSRLLSDRFSAERPKGSFSTLEIQRTEQGDSAMYLCASSLVPPNYGYTFGSGTRLTVV.